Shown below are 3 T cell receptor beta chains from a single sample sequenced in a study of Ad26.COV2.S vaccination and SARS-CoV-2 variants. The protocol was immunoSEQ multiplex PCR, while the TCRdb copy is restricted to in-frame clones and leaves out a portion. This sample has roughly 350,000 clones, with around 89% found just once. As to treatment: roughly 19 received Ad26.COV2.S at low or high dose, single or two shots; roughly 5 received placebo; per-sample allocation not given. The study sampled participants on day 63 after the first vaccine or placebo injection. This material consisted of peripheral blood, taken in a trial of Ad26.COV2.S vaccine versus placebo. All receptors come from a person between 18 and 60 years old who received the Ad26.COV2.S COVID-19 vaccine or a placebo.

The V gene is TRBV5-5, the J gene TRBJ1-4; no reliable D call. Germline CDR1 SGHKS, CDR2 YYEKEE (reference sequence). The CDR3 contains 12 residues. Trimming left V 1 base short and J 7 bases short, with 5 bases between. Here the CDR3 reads CASSLYGEKLFF. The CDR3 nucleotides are TGTGCCAGCAGCTTGTACGGTGAAAAACTGTTTTTT.

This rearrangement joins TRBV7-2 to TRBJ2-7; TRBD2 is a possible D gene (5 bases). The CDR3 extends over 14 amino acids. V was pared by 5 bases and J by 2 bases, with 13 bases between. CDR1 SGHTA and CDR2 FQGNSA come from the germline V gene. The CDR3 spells CASSPGLFTYEQYF. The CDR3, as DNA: TGTGCCAGCAGCCCTGGACTGTTTACCTACGAGCAGTACTTC.

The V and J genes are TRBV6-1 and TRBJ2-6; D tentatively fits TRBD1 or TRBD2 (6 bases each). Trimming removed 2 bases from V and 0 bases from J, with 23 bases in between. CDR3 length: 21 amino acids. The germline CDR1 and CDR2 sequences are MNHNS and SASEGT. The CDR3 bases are TGTGCCAGCAGTGAAAGGAATGCGGGGAGACAGGCGTCCTCTGGGGCCAACGTCCTGACTTTC. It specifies CASSERNAGRQASSGANVLTF.